This note documents a single T cell receptor (beta chain) sequence. Its antigen is unknown. In preparing the TRB cDNA libraries, 5' RACE with UMI labels was used. TCRdb re-analyzed the 5' RACE reads; it lists each CDR3 protein once, without DNA. This sample contains 150,000 or so distinct CDR3 sequences. The data are from a study of CXCR3-negative and CXCR3-positive naive CD8 T cells. The germline V gene has CDR1 SGDLS and CDR2 YYNGEE. CDR3 length equals 14 residues. Study-wide points: Most assays used freshly isolated PBMCs, as cryopreservation partially reduced CXCR3. Both naive subsets, CXCR3-negative and CXCR3-positive, displayed similar TRBV-TRBJ usage, unlike memory cells. Higher TRB CDR3 hydrophobicity marked CXCR3-positive naive cells relative to CXCR3-negative naive cells.

Cells that were CD45RO-CCR7+CD27+CD95- constituted naive CD8+ T cells. The genes are TRBV9 and TRBJ2-7. This clonotype originated in a human donor in good health. Some clones in this sample may be carry-over from other donors' samples. Sequencing was carried out using naive CXCR3+ CD8+ T cells from blood. Subset: CD45RO-CCR7+CD27+CD95- naive CD8+ T cells expressing CXCR3 (TNR3+). CDR3 sequence reads: CASSVASSSYEQYF. Full variable domain (missing parts from reference TRBV9 and TRBJ2-7): DSGVTQTPKHLITATGQRVTLRCSPRSGDLSVYWYQQSLDQGLQFLIQYYNGEERAKGNILERFSAQQFPDLHSELNLSSLELGDSALYFCASSVASSSYEQYFGPGTRLTVT.